A selection of T cell receptor beta chains follows, all from one sample in a study of post-analysis software for immune sequencing data. MiXCR, applied by TCRdb to the PCR reads, yields one record per CDR3 protein. The table includes 350,000 to 500,000 distinct CDR3 sequences, about 39% detected once. Input material: blood. The origin of the receptors is a girl between 2 and 10 years old with multiple sclerosis. The CDR3 runs from the conserved cysteine through the conserved F or W. The D gene is left open where the match is weak. Clone size, where shown, is once, few, many, or a class for clones that have expanded.

v_gene	j_gene	abundance	d_gene	CDR3nt	CDR3aa
TRBV4-1	TRBJ2-5	-	-	TGCGCCAGCAGCCACCCGCCGGGCGAGACCCAGTACTTC	CASSHPPGETQYF
TRBV7-9	TRBJ1-2	few	-	TGTGCCAGCAGCCCGCTCCGGGCTATACAAAGGGGCTACACCTTC	CASSPLRAIQRGYTF
TRBV7-9	TRBJ1-1	-	-	TGTGCCAGCACCTACCCGACAGGTTGGGCTGAAGCTTTCTTT	CASTYPTGWAEAFF
TRBV7-2	TRBJ2-7	-	-	TGTGCCAGCAGCTTAACAGGGTTAAGCTCCTACGAGCAGTACTTC	CASSLTGLSSYEQYF
TRBV6-5	TRBJ1-6	few	-	TGTGCCAGCAGTTACTCGGGACGGTATTCACCCCTCCACTTT	CASSYSGRYSPLHF
TRBV4-3	TRBJ1-2	-	-	TGCGCCAGCAGCCAAGAGGGGGGCTTGGGCGGCTACACCTTC	CASSQEGGLGGYTF
TRBV5-1	TRBJ2-3	-	-	TGCGCCAGCAGCTTGGGGGAGTTGTATACGCAGTATTTT	CASSLGELYTQYF
TRBV12-3/TRBV12-4	TRBJ2-7	-	-	TGTGCCAGCAGTTTAAGGGGCAATGACTACGAGCAGTACTTC	CASSLRGNDYEQYF
TRBV7-3	TRBJ2-7	-	TRBD2	TGTGCCAGCAGCCCCGTAGCTAGCGGGACCGACGAGCAGTACTTC	CASSPVASGTDEQYF
TRBV29-1	TRBJ2-5	few	-	TGCAGCGTTGGGTTAAGACAGGCCAGAGGGACCCAGTACTTC	CSVGLRQARGTQYF
TRBV29-1	TRBJ1-2	few	TRBD1	TGCAGCGTTCGACAGGGCGGGGACTACGGCTACACCTTC	CSVRQGGDYGYTF
TRBV3-1	TRBJ2-1	-	TRBD2	TGTGCCAGCAGCCACGGGCTAGCGGGGGTGCTTACGGACCTCGAATACAATGAGCAGTTCTTC	CASSHGLAGVLTDLEYNEQFF
TRBV5-1	TRBJ1-1	-	-	TGCGCCAGCAGCTTGGGTGTAGAGAACACTGAAGCTTTCTTT	CASSLGVENTEAFF
TRBV29-1	TRBJ1-2	few	-	TGCAGCACCGAGACAGGATACTACACCTTC	CSTETGYYTF
TRBV29-1	TRBJ2-7	few	-	TGCAGCGTTGTGACCTATTCTGGGGGCTTGGTGTACGAGCAGTACTTC	CSVVTYSGGLVYEQYF
TRBV7-2	TRBJ2-5	-	-	TGTGCCAGCAGCCCCTCCGGAAGCTCGGACTGGCCGGGGGAGCAGTACTTC	CASSPSGSSDWPGEQYF
TRBV7-8	TRBJ2-7	-	TRBD1	TGTGCCAGCAGCTTAGCTAGGGACAGCGGATACCAGGGGCAGTACTTC	CASSLARDSGYQGQYF
TRBV10-3	TRBJ1-5	many	TRBD1	TGTGCCATCAGGGAAGGGACAGGGGGCGGTCAGCCCCAGCATTTT	CAIREGTGGGQPQHF
TRBV28	TRBJ1-6	-	-	TGTGCCAGCAGTTCATATGGGGATAATTCACCCCTCCACTTT	CASSSYGDNSPLHF
TRBV10-1	TRBJ2-1	once	TRBD1	TGCGCCAGCAGTGAGTCGCCATGGCGGGGACAGGGAACTCTCTTCCCCAATGAGCAGTTCTTC	CASSESPWRGQGTLFPNEQFF
TRBV5-1	TRBJ2-5	-	TRBD2	TGCGCCAGCAGCCCCGGACTAGCGGGGGGGAAGGGTGCCCAAGGGACCCAGTACTTC	CASSPGLAGGKGAQGTQYF
TRBV7-2	TRBJ2-1	-	TRBD2	TGTGCCAGCAGCCCTAGCGCTAGCGGGAACCATGGGCAGTTCTTC	CASSPSASGNHGQFF
TRBV24-1	TRBJ2-5	-	-	TGTGCCACCAGTCATGACAAACAAGAGACCCAGTACTTC	CATSHDKQETQYF
TRBV2	TRBJ2-7	-	-	TGTGCCACCATAAACGTCGCCTACGAGCAGTACTTC	CATINVAYEQYF
TRBV28	TRBJ1-2	-	-	TGTGCCAGCAACCTCGGTAACTATGGCTACACCTTC	CASNLGNYGYTF
TRBV24-1	TRBJ2-1	few	-	TGTGCCACCAGTCAACCCGGGGGGCCTAAGGGGGCCAGTTACAATGAGCAGTTCTTC	CATSQPGGPKGASYNEQFF
TRBV27	TRBJ2-7	-	-	TGTGCCAGCAGTTTCCTCACCGGTAGATCCAGTTACGAGCAGTACTTC	CASSFLTGRSSYEQYF
TRBV20-1	TRBJ2-4	-	-	TGCAGTGCTAGGGGTGGGGGCCCGGATGGCATTCAGTACTTC	CSARGGGPDGIQYF
TRBV7-9	TRBJ2-3	-	-	TGTGCCAGCAGCTTAGCTTGGAGGAGCACAGATACGCAGTATTTT	CASSLAWRSTDTQYF
TRBV7-3	TRBJ1-1	-	-	TGTGCCAGCAGCCACCGTGAGAACACTGAAGCTTTCTTT	CASSHRENTEAFF
TRBV6-1	TRBJ1-5	-	TRBD1	TGTGCCAGCAGCCCCCTAGCGATGGGACAGGCTTATAGCAATCAGCCCCAGCATTTT	CASSPLAMGQAYSNQPQHF
TRBV7-8	TRBJ2-5	few	TRBD1	TGTGCCAGCAGATCCGACAGGGGGCAAGAGACCCAGTACTTC	CASRSDRGQETQYF